The following is a T cell receptor (beta chain) sequence with its context. The same CDR3 also results from other DNA sequences found in this sample. The record originates from a study of OX40 agonist ivuxolimab in advanced cancers. Germline CDR1 is MNHEY and CDR2 is SVGAGI. The CDR3 loop spans 13 amino acids. Trimming took off 0 bases at V and 9 bases at J, with 9 bases between the two ends. Assay: immunoSEQ multiplex PCR; the TCRdb copy retains only in-frame clones and omits some. The sample includes about 74,000 clones, 86% of them seen just once. This receptor was obtained from an adult with an advanced solid tumor such as melanoma, head and neck, liver or kidney cancer. Sequencing was performed on CD4+ or CD8+ T cells sorted from blood, taken in a trial of the OX40 agonist ivuxolimab. The genes are TRBV6-5 and TRBJ2-1; TRBD2 is a possible D gene (6 bases). In DNA, the CDR3 is TGTGCCAGCAGTTACTCGGAGGGTCGTGAGCAGTTCTTC. It is translated as CASSYSEGREQFF.